What follows is one T cell receptor beta chain and its context. Its antigen specificity is not known. No quality values exist for individual bases; no much larger clone is one base distant. Samples from volunteer blood donors who had recovered from COVID-19 were contributed by a second Seattle source. Collaborating institutions collected whole blood in K2EDTA tubes following their own protocols. For TCRbeta analysis, collaborators shipped samples in one of three forms: frozen whole blood, isolated PBMCs, or DNA extracted from either of those sample types. The sample comes from a study of blood T cell repertoires in COVID-19 (dated by TCRdb to 2020 to 2021). Some background on the complete study: Samples from collaborators originated in the United States, Italy and Spain and spanned both the acute and convalescent phases of COVID-19. The material from the prospective study consisted of cDNA or gDNA derived from T cells, B-cell-depleted T cells, or PBMCs. Subjects who had been exposed to COVID-19, were actively infected with it, or had recovered from it provided the deeply sampled blood TCRbeta repertoires that made up the dataset. A freely available public database, intended as a resource for researchers studying the immune response to SARS-CoV-2, is where the repertoires were released. Samples came from the ongoing ImmuneRACE study (first 160 participants) plus 1,254 subjects from 6 global collaborators. Sample metadata almost always included a de-identified subject ID, COVID-19 status, age in years and sex. Where available, HLA class I and class II types were taken from metadata supplied by the sample provider and were not determined by assay-based typing. Broader findings and caveats from the paper: Clinical and demographic metadata were provided uncurated, with the amount varying by source and participant.

There are 16 amino acids in the CDR3, from cysteine to phenylalanine inclusive. Only the CDR3 DNA stays, 48 bases, in frame from base 1. Relative to germline, V is 4 bases shorter and J is 7 bases shorter, with 22 bases between their ends. From a lookup of the germline V gene, CDR1 and CDR2 are ENHRY and SYGVKD. TCRbeta CDR3 regions were amplified from genomic DNA by means of the immunoSEQ Assay, a bias-controlled multiplex PCR. The study's own analysis went as follows. Within the assay, amplification of reference gene primers was used to estimate how many nucleated cells each sample contained. To quantify the absolute abundance of each unique TCRbeta CDR3 rearrangement, sequence reads were collapsed and filtered. For each sample, productive Simpson clonality was calculated as the square root of Simpson's diversity index over productive rearrangements. TCRdb limited this immuneACCESS table to in-frame rearrangements with V and J called. A share of clones is missing; checked studies link under half to unresolved V genes, and the rest is unexplained. Clone size and the V and J calls come from that table; the DNA yielded D and trimming. The sample includes nearly 200,000 clones, with approximately 91% observed a single time. The top ten constitute about 6.8% of the sample.

This chain joins TRBV10-3 to TRBJ1-2; no D gene can be assigned with confidence. The TCR originated in a woman in her 40s who had recovered from COVID-19. Sequencing was done on a sample of peripheral blood. The CDR3 amino acid sequence is: CAISANRDSLIGGYTF. The DNA sequence is as follows: TGTGCCATCAGTGCCAACCGGGATTCCCTAATAGGTGGCTACACCTTC.